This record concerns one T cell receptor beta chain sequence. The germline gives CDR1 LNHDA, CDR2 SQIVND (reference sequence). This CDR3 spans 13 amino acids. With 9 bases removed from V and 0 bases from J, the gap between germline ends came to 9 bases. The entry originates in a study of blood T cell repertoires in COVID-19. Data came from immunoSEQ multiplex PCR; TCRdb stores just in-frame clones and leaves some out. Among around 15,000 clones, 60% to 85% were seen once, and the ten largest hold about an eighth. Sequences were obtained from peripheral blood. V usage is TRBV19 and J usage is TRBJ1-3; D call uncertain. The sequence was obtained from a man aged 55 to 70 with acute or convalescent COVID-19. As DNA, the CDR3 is TGTGCCAGCCGGGAAACCTCTGGAAACACCATATATTTT. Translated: CASRETSGNTIYF.